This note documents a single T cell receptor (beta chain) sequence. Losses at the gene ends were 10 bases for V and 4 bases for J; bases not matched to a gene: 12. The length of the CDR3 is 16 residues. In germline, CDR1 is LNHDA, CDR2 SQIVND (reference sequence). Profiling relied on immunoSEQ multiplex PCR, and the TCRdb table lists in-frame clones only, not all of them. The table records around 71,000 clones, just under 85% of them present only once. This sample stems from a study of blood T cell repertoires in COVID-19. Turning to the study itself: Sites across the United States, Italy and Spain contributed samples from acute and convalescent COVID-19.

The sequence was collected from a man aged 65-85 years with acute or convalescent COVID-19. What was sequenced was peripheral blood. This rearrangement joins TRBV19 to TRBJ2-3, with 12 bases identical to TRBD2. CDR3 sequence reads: CATGGLAGPSADTQYF. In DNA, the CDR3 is TGTGCCACCGGAGGACTAGCGGGACCCAGCGCAGATACGCAGTATTTT.